These 8 T cell receptor beta chains were all obtained from the same sample, sequenced in a study of T cell responses to AZD1222 COVID-19 vaccine (TCRdb year 2021). Libraries were constructed by the immunoSEQ multiplex PCR assay. TCRdb mirrors the immuneACCESS table, restricted to in-frame sequences. Some clones are absent from its copies; in checked studies, under half trace to an unresolved V gene, and the reason for the others is unknown. For this sample the table gives 85,000 to 130,000 clones, of which around nine tenths were detected only once. The ten largest clones take up over 3% of the sample. The time point label, as the study defines it: about 28 days (+/-7) after the second vaccine dose. The meaning of the sample's treatment or condition label: meningococcal conjugate vaccine given as trial control. The material sequenced was peripheral blood, taken 28 days after the second dose of the MenACWY control vaccine. These receptors all come from an adult who received the MenACWY meningococcal vaccine as a control.

A single count supports this clone. The CDR3 DNA follows: TGTGCCAGCAGCTTCGCCGACAGGGACTATGGCTACACCTTC. Translation: CASSFADRDYGYTF. V is TRBV7-8 and J is TRBJ1-2; 7 bases match TRBD1. The trim removed 3 bases at V and 3 bases at J, leaving 4 bases unmatched. The CDR3 has 14 amino acids. Germline CDR1 reads SGHVS; CDR2 reads FQNEAQ.

The rearrangement joins TRBV3-1 (or the pseudogene TRBV3-2) to TRBJ2-7; 7 bases are shared with TRBD2. Trimming cost V 1 base and J 6 bases; bases outside gene matches: 9. The CDR3 consists of 15 residues. CDR1 and CDR2 from the germline V gene are LGHDT and YNNKEL (reference sequence). The CDR3 is CASSQASREGFEQYF. The CDR3 nucleotides are TGTGCCAGCAGCCAAGCTAGCAGGGAGGGTTTCGAGCAGTACTTC.

The sample holds one count of this clone. The chain couples TRBV19 to TRBJ1-4, with unresolved D. Trimming removed 6 bases from V and 7 bases from J, with 18 bases in between. The CDR3 sequence is 15 residues long. Germline V lookup: CDR1 LNHDA, CDR2 SQIVND (reference sequence). CDR3 in amino acids: CASSPTAREVEKLFF. Written as DNA, the CDR3 is TGTGCCAGTAGCCCCACTGCCCGCGAGGTTGAAAAACTGTTTTTT.

This chain joins TRBV7-6 and TRBJ1-6, with TRBD1 as a possible D gene (5 bases). The CDR3 spans 17 residues. The ends were cut back, 1 base at V and 7 bases at J, with 17 bases in the middle. Germline assignment: CDR1 SGHVS and CDR2 FNYEAQ. The CDR3 is CASSLGPSWGGNSPLHF. The CDR3 bases are TGTGCCAGCAGCTTAGGCCCAAGCTGGGGCGGGAATTCACCCCTCCACTTT. Filled out from reference TRBV7-6 and TRBJ1-6, the complete variable domain reads GAGVSQSPRYKVTKRGQDVALRCDPISGHVSLYWYRQALGQGPEFLTYFNYEAQQDKSGLPNDRFSAERPEGSISTLTIQRTEQRDSAMYRCASSLGPSWGGNSPLHFGNGTRLTVT.

This clone appeared a single time. The chain is built from TRBV6-5 and TRBJ2-7; 10 bases are a match to TRBD2. This CDR3 spans 15 amino acids. Germline assignment: CDR1 MNHEY and CDR2 SVGAGI. V lost 5 bases, J lost 9 bases, and 13 bases stayed unmatched. CDR3: CASSPSGGAGWVQYF. CDR3 nucleotide sequence: TGTGCCAGCAGTCCGAGCGGGGGGGCCGGATGGGTGCAGTACTTC.

This clone was picked up a small number of times. The gene calls are TRBV4-3 and TRBJ1-1, with D uncertain. The germline V gene has CDR1 LGHNA and CDR2 YSLEER. This CDR3 contains 17 residues. V was trimmed by 4 bases and J by 4 bases, leaving 22 bases between them. The CDR3 sequence is CASSLYAAGGVGTEAFF. The CDR3 nucleotides read TGCGCCAGCAGCCTCTATGCGGCAGGTGGAGTGGGCACTGAAGCTTTCTTT.

The chain is built from TRBV21-1 and TRBJ1-2; the table calls TRBD1, which could not be checked here. TRBV21-1 is a pseudogene. The CDR3 is 13 amino acids. Here the CDR3 DNA reads TGTGCCAGCAGCGGGACAGGGGGCGATGGCTACACCTTC. Residues: CASSGTGGDGYTF.

This chain joins TRBV18 and TRBJ2-7; TRBD1 matches 7 bases. The V segment lost 3 bases and the J segment 5 bases; nucleotides outside the gene matches: 1. CDR1 and CDR2 (germline): KGHSH, LQKENI. This CDR3 has 12 amino acids. The CDR3 DNA sequence: TGTGCCAGCTCACCGGACAGGAACGAGCAGTACTTC. Amino acids: CASSPDRNEQYF. Full variable domain (rest looked up from reference TRBV18 and TRBJ2-7): NAGVMQNPRHLVRRRGQEARLRCSPMKGHSHVYWYRQLPEEGLKFMVYLQKENIIDESGMPKERFSAEFPKEGPSILRIQQVVRGDSAAYFCASSPDRNEQYFGPGTRLTVT.